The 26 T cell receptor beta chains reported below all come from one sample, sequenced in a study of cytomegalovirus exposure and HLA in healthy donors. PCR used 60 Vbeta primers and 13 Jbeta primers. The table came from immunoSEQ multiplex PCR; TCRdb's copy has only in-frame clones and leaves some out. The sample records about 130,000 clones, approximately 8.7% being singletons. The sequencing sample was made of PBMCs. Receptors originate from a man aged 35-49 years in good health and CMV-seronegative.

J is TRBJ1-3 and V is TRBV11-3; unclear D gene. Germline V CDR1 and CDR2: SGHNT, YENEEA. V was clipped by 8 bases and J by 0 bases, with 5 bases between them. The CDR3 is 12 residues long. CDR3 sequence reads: CASRGSGNTIYF. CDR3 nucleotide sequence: TGTGCCAGCCGCGGCTCTGGAAACACCATATATTTT.

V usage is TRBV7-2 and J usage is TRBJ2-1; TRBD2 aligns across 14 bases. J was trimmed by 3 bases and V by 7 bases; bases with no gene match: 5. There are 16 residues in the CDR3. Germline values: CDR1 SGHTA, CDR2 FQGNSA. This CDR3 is CASTPTSGGGYNEQFF. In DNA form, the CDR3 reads TGTGCCAGCACCCCGACTAGCGGGGGGGGCTACAATGAGCAGTTCTTC.

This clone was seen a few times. Here the CDR3 reads CASSLGETEAFF. In nucleotides, the CDR3 is TGTGCCAGCAGCTTGGGAGAAACTGAAGCTTTCTTT. J is TRBJ1-1 and V is TRBV7-9; D gene unclear. The length of the CDR3 is 12 residues. The germline V gene encodes CDR1 SEHNR and CDR2 FQNEAQ (reference sequence). Between the trimmed V and J ends, which lost 3 bases and 5 bases, there was a span of 7 bases.

The DNA of the CDR3 is TGTGCCAGTAGTTCTGGGACAGGCGCCCTTGGGAACACTGAAGCTTTCTTT. It yields the protein CASSSGTGALGNTEAFF. The rearrangement links TRBV19 to TRBJ1-1; TRBD1 matches 8 bases. The CDR3 runs 17 residues. CDR1 and CDR2 (germline): LNHDA, SQIVND (reference sequence). Trimming at V came to 5 bases and at J to 1 base, leaving 12 bases not matched to a gene.

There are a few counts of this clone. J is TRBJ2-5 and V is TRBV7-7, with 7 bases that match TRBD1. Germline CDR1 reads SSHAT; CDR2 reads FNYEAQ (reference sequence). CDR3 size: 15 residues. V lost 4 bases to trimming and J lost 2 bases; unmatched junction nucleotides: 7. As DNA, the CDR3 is TGTGCCAGCAGCTACGGGACAGCATCGCAAGAGACCCAGTACTTC. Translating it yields CASSYGTASQETQYF.

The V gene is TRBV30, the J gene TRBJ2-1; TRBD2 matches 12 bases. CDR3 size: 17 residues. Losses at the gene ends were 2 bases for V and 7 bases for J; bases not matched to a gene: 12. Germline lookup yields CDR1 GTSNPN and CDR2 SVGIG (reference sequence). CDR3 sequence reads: CAWSSASGGALANEQFF. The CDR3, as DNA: TGTGCCTGGAGTTCGGCTAGCGGGGGGGCCTTGGCGAATGAGCAGTTCTTC.

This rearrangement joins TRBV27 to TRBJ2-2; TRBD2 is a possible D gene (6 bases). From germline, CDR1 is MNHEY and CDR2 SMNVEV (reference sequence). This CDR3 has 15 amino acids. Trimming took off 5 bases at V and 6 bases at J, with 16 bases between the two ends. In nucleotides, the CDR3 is TGTGCCAGCAGTCTCCGGGACTCCCCTCCCGGGGAGCTGTTTTTT. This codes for CASSLRDSPPGELFF.

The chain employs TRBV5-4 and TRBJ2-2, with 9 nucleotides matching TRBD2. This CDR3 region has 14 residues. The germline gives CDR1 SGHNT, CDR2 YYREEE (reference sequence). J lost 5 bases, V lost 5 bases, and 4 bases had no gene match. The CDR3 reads CASRGGGATGELFF. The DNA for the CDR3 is TGTGCCAGCAGGGGCGGGGGGGCTACCGGGGAGCTGTTTTTT. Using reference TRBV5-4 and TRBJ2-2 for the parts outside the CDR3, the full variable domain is ETGVTQSPTHLIKTRGQQVTLRCSSQSGHNTVSWYQQALGQGPQFIFQYYREEENGRGNFPPRFSGLQFPNYSSELNVNALELDDSALYLCASRGGGATGELFFGEGSRLTVL.

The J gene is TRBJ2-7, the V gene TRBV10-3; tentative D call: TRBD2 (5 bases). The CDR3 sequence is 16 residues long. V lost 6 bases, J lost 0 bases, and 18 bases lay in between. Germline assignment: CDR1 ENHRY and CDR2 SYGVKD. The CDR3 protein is CAIRMKRTESSYEQYF. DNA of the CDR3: TGTGCCATCAGGATGAAGCGGACGGAAAGCTCCTACGAGCAGTACTTC.

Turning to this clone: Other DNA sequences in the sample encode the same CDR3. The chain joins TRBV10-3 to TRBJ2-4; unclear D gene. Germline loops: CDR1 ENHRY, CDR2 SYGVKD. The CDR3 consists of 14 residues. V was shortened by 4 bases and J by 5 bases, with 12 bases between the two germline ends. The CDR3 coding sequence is TGTGCCATCAGTGGGTCGGTAGATGAAAACATTCAGTACTTC. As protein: CAISGSVDENIQYF.

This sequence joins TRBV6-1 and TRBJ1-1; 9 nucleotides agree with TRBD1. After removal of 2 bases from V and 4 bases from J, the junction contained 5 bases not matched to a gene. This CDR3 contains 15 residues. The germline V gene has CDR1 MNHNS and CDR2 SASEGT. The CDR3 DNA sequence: TGTGCCAGCAGTGAAAGTCGGACAGGGGTCACTGAAGCTTTCTTT. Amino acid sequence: CASSESRTGVTEAFF.

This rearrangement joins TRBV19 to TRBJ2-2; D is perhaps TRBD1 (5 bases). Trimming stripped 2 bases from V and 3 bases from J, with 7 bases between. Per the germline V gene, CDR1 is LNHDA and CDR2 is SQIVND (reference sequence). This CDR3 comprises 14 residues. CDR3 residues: CASSITGHTGELFF. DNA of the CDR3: TGTGCCAGTAGTATAACAGGACACACCGGGGAGCTGTTTTTT.

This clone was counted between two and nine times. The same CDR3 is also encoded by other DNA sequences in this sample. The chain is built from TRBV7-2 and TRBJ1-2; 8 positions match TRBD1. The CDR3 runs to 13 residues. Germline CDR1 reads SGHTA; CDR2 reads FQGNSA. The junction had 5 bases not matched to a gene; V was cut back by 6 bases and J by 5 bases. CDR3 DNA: TGTGCCAGCAGGCCGACAGGGGATTATGGCTACACCTTC. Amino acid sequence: CASRPTGDYGYTF.

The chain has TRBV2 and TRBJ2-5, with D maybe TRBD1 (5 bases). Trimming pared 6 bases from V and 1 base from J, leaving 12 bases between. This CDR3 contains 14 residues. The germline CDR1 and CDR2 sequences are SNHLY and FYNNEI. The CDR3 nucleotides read TGTGCCAGCAGGGAATACAGGTCCCAAGAGACCCAGTACTTC. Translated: CASREYRSQETQYF.

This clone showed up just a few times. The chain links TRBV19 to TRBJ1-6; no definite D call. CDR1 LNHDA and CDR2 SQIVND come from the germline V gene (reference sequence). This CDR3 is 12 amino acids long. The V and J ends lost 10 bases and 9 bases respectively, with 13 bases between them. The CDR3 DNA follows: TGTGCCATCCCGGGAGGGATTTCACCCCTCCACTTT. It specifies CAIPGGISPLHF.

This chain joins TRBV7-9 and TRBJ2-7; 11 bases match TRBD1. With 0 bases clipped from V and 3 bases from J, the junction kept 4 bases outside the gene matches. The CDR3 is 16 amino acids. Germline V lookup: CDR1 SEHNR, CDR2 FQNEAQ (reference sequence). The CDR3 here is CASSLALGQGVYEQYF. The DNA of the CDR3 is TGTGCCAGCAGCTTAGCACTGGGACAGGGGGTCTACGAGCAGTACTTC.

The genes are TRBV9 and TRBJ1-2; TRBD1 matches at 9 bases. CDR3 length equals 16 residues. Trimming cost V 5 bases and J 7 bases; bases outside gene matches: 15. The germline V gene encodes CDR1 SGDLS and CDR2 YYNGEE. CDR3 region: CASSKDRGYLLSGYTF. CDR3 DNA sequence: TGTGCCAGCAGTAAGGACAGGGGCTATCTTTTAAGTGGCTACACCTTC.

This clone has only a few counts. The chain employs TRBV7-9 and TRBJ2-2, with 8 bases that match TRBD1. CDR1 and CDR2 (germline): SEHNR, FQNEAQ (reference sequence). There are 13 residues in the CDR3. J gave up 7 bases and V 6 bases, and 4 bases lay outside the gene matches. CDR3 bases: TGTGCCAGCAGTCATGGACAGGGCGGGGAGCTGTTTTTT. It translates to CASSHGQGGELFF. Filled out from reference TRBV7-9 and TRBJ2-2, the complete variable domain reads DTGVSQNPRHKITKRGQNVTFRCDPISEHNRLYWYRQTLGQGPEFLTYFQNEAQLEKSRLLSDRFSAERPKGSFSTLEIQRTEQGDSAMYLCASSHGQGGELFFGEGSRLTVL.

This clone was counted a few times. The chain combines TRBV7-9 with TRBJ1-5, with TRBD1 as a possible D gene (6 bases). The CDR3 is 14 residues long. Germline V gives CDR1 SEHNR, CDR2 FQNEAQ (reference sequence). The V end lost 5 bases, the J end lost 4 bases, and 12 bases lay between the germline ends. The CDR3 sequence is CASSGGRVNQPQHF. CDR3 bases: TGTGCCAGCAGCGGGGGCCGAGTAAATCAGCCCCAGCATTTT.

The CDR3 DNA reads as TGTGCCAGCAGCTTCGATGAGCAGTTCTTC. This gives the protein CASSFDEQFF. The V and J genes are TRBV7-9 and TRBJ2-1; D ambiguous. CDR3 length: 10 amino acids. Trimming pared 3 bases from V and 8 bases from J, leaving 2 bases between. Per the germline V gene, CDR1 is SEHNR and CDR2 is FQNEAQ (reference sequence).

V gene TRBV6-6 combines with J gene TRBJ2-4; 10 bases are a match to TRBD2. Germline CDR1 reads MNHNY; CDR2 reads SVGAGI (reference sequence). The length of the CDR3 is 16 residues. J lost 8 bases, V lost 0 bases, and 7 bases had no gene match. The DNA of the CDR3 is TGTGCCAGCAGTTACTCACTAGCGGGGATCAGGGACATTCAGTACTTC. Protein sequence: CASSYSLAGIRDIQYF.

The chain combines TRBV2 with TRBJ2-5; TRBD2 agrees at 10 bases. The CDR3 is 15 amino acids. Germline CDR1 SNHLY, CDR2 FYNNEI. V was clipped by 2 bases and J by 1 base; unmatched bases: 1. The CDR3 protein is CASSEIAGGQETQYF. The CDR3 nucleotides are TGTGCCAGCAGTGAAATAGCGGGGGGCCAAGAGACCCAGTACTTC.

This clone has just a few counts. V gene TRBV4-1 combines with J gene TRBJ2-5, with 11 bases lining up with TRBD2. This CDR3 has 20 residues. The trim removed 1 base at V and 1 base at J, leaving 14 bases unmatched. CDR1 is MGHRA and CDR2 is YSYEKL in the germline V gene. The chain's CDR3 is CASSQVGGLLAGAIQETQYF. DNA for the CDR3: TGCGCCAGCAGCCAAGTTGGGGGGTTACTAGCGGGGGCGATCCAAGAGACCCAGTACTTC.

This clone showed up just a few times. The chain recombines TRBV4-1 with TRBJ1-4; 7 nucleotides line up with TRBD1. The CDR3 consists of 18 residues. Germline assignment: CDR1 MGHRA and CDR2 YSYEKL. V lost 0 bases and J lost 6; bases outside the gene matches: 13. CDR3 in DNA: TGCGCCAGCAGCCAAGATCAGGACAGTCAGGGGGTACATGAAAAACTGTTTTTT. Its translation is CASSQDQDSQGVHEKLFF.

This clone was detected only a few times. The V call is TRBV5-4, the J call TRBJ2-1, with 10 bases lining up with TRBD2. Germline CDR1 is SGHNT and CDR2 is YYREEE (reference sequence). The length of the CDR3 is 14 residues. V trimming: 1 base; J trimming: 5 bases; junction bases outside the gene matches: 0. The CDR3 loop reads CASSLTSGDNEQFF. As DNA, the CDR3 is TGTGCCAGCAGCTTGACTAGCGGGGACAATGAGCAGTTCTTC. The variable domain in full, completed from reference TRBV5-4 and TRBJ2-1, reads ETGVTQSPTHLIKTRGQQVTLRCSSQSGHNTVSWYQQALGQGPQFIFQYYREEENGRGNFPPRFSGLQFPNYSSELNVNALELDDSALYLCASSLTSGDNEQFFGPGTRLTVL.

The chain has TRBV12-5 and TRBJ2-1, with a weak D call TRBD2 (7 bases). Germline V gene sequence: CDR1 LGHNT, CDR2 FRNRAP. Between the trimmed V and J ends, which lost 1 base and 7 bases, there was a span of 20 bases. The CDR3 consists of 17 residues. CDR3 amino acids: CASGLADSGGGGNEQFF. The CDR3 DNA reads TGTGCTAGTGGTTTGGCCGATTCGGGGGGAGGGGGTAATGAGCAGTTCTTC.